This TCR beta chain was observed in a study of blood T cell repertoires in COVID-19. About the research overall: From the United States, Italy and Spain came samples of acute and convalescent COVID-19. T cells, B-cell-depleted T cells, or PBMCs supplied cDNA or gDNA.

Assay: immunoSEQ multiplex PCR; the TCRdb copy retains only in-frame clones and omits some. The data hold fewer than 400,000 clones, with 90% observed a single time. Seattle researchers signed up patients amid active infection and tracked them longitudinally. The sequencing sample was made of peripheral blood. The source is a woman under 40 with COVID-19, enrolled during active disease.

CDR3 sequence (DNA): TGTGCCAGCCAACAGGGGATGAACACTGAAGCTTTCTTT. Protein sequence: CASQQGMNTEAFF. J is TRBJ1-1 and V is TRBV6-6; TRBD1 matches 7 bases. The CDR3 is 13 amino acids. The V gene's germline CDR1 is MNHNY and CDR2 SVGAGI (reference sequence). The ends lost 8 bases at V and 0 bases at J; junction bases unmatched: 3.